This is a list of T cell receptor beta chains from one sample in a study of OX40 agonist ivuxolimab in advanced cancers. The data were produced by immunoSEQ multiplex PCR, yet TCRdb's version contains in-frame clones alone and is incomplete. The data contain 74,000 or so clones, around 85% of them singletons. Sequencing was performed on CD4+ or CD8+ T cells sorted from blood, taken in a trial of the OX40 agonist ivuxolimab. The receptors were sampled from an adult with an advanced solid tumor such as melanoma, head and neck, liver or kidney cancer. CDR3s include the opening cysteine and the closing phenylalanine or tryptophan. The D gene is left open where the match is weak. Some rows mark clone size as missing; the rest say once, few, many or name a class of expanded clone.

cdr3_aa cdr3_nt cdr3_length v_call d_call clone_size j_call
CASSPAREAPLHF TGTGCCAGCAGCCCCGCGAGGGAGGCACCCCTCCACTTT 13 TRBV6-5 . . TRBJ1-6
CASSLGAAFGEQYF TGTGCCAGCAGCTTAGGGGCAGCCTTTGGAGAGCAGTACTTC 14 TRBV7-8 . . TRBJ2-7
CASKLPGSSSQYF TGTGCCAGCAAGCTCCCAGGCTCCAGCTCTCAGTACTTC 13 TRBV11-2 . . TRBJ2-5
CASCRDRYTGELFF TGCGCCAGCTGCCGGGACCGCTACACCGGGGAGCTGTTTTTT 14 TRBV10-1 . . TRBJ2-2
CASRRGELGNEQFF TGTGCCAGCAGAAGAGGGGAATTAGGGAATGAGCAGTTCTTC 14 TRBV6-1 . . TRBJ2-1
CASSYSEGEKLFF TGTGCCAGCAGTTACTCGGAAGGCGAAAAACTGTTTTTT 13 TRBV6-6 . once TRBJ1-4
CSVEDPRGATNEKLFF TGCAGCGTTGAAGACCCCCGAGGAGCAACTAATGAAAAACTGTTTTTT 16 TRBV29-1 . . TRBJ1-4
CASSYYYGVGNTEAFF TGTGCCAGCAGTTATTATTACGGGGTGGGGAACACTGAAGCTTTCTTT 16 TRBV6-5 . . TRBJ1-1
CSANDRDGYTF TGCAGTGCAAACGACAGAGATGGCTACACCTTC 11 TRBV20-1 . . TRBJ1-2
CASSPWTGYNEQFF TGTGCCAGCAGTCCTTGGACAGGGTACAATGAGCAGTTCTTC 14 TRBV27 TRBD1 . TRBJ2-1
CASSTPGLNYGYTF TGTGCCAGTAGTACCCCGGGACTGAACTATGGCTACACCTTC 14 TRBV19 . . TRBJ1-2
CASSWFSGNTIYF TGTGCCAGCAGTTGGTTCTCTGGAAACACCATATATTTT 13 TRBV6-6 . . TRBJ1-3
CASSLGLREKLFF TGTGCCAGCAGTTTGGGGCTTCGTGAAAAACTGTTTTTT 13 TRBV28 . . TRBJ1-4
CASSLVDRDYGYTF TGTGCCAGCAGCTTAGTTGACAGGGACTATGGCTACACCTTC 14 TRBV7-2 TRBD1 once TRBJ1-2
CASSLSLGTVLFF TGTGCCAGCAGCTTATCGCTTGGAACGGTACTGTTTTTT 13 TRBV7-9 . . TRBJ1-4
CAWGPDDLQETQYF TGTGCCTGGGGGCCCGACGATCTCCAAGAGACCCAGTACTTC 14 TRBV30 . . TRBJ2-5
CAISPGGGGNTEAFF TGTGCCATCAGTCCCGGGGGGGGTGGGAACACTGAAGCTTTCTTT 15 TRBV10-3 . . TRBJ1-1
CASSSSGTSSYEQYF TGTGCCAGCAGTTCATCCGGGACTAGTAGCTACGAGCAGTACTTC 15 TRBV28 TRBD2 . TRBJ2-7
CASSSSGSTDTQYF TGCGCCAGCAGCTCTAGCGGGAGTACAGATACGCAGTATTTT 14 TRBV5-1 TRBD2 . TRBJ2-3
CASGTMNGYTF TGTGCTAGTGGCACCATGAATGGCTACACCTTC 11 TRBV12-5 . . TRBJ1-2
CASSLDPLGGPAQFF TGTGCCAGCAGCTTAGACCCTCTTGGAGGCCCTGCGCAGTTCTTC 15 TRBV11-2 . . TRBJ2-1
CASSLEEGINTGELFF TGTGCCAGCAGCTTAGAAGAGGGGATTAACACCGGGGAGCTGTTTTTT 16 TRBV7-6 . . TRBJ2-2
CASSLGSPTGEKLFF TGCGCCAGCAGCTTGGGCAGCCCGACCGGGGAAAAACTGTTTTTT 15 TRBV5-1 . . TRBJ1-4
CASSYRRDRGYEQYF TGTGCCAGCAGTTACCGACGGGACAGGGGGTACGAGCAGTACTTC 15 TRBV6-5 TRBD1 . TRBJ2-7
CASSLWQTLDTQYF TGTGCCAGCAGCTTATGGCAGACGCTGGATACGCAGTATTTT 14 TRBV7-8 . . TRBJ2-3
CASRGSASTDTQYF TGTGCCAGCAGAGGGTCCGCAAGCACAGATACGCAGTATTTT 14 TRBV6-6 . . TRBJ2-3
CASSVATGETQYF TGTGCCAGCAGCGTAGCGACGGGGGAGACCCAGTACTTC 13 TRBV9 . . TRBJ2-5
CASSPGQGLRGNTIYF TGTGCCAGCAGCCCAGGACAGGGACTACGTGGAAACACCATATATTTT 16 TRBV11-3 TRBD1 . TRBJ1-3
CASSQRGATNYGYTF TGTGCCAGCAGCCAACGAGGTGCTACCAACTATGGCTACACCTTC 15 TRBV7-2 . . TRBJ1-2
CASSSHRGPGNTIYF TGTGCCAGTAGTTCCCACAGGGGGCCTGGAAACACCATATATTTT 15 TRBV19 TRBD1 . TRBJ1-3
CASSLDLAGQETQYF TGCGCCAGCAGCTTGGATCTAGCGGGACAAGAGACCCAGTACTTC 15 TRBV5-1 TRBD2 . TRBJ2-5
CASNPGTGADYTF TGTGCCAGTAACCCCGGGACAGGGGCGGACTACACCTTC 13 TRBV19 TRBD1 few TRBJ1-2
CAISESYDGGETQYF TGTGCCATCAGTGAGTCTTACGACGGGGGAGAGACCCAGTACTTC 15 TRBV10-3 . . TRBJ2-5
CASSRGQGGTDTQYF TGTGCCAGCAGCCGGGGACAGGGCGGCACAGATACGCAGTATTTT 15 TRBV6-5 TRBD1 . TRBJ2-3
CASLFRRRSFNTIYF TGTGCCAGCTTGTTTCGCAGGCGCTCTTTTAACACCATATATTTT 15 TRBV6-1 . . TRBJ1-3
CASSLTRRDEQFF TGTGCCAGCAGTTTGACCCGGCGGGATGAGCAGTTCTTC 13 TRBV27 . . TRBJ2-1
CASSQDGPYEQYF TGCGCCAGCAGCCAAGACGGGCCCTACGAGCAGTACTTC 13 TRBV4-1 . . TRBJ2-7
CASSLVVTGRTGELFF TGTGCCAGCAGCTTAGTAGTTACAGGGCGAACCGGGGAGCTGTTTTTT 16 TRBV11-2 . . TRBJ2-2
CASSYSRTGGTDTQYF TGTGCCAGCAGTTACTCAAGGACAGGGGGGACAGATACGCAGTATTTT 16 TRBV6-5 TRBD1 . TRBJ2-3
CATTGRTHEQYF TGTGCCACTACAGGGCGGACCCACGAGCAGTACTTC 12 TRBV19 . . TRBJ2-7
CASSPLTSGNTGELFF TGTGCCAGCTCACCACTAACTAGCGGTAACACCGGGGAGCTGTTTTTT 16 TRBV18 TRBD2 . TRBJ2-2
CASRDRDTYGYTF TGTGCCAGTAGGGACCGGGACACCTATGGCTACACCTTC 13 TRBV19 . . TRBJ1-2